A single TCR beta chain is shown here with its context. Assay used: immunoSEQ multiplex PCR; TCRdb lists only in-frame clones, some missing. This table has under 250,000 clones, almost 85% appearing once. This sample was included in a study of blood T cell repertoires in COVID-19. Whole-study context: COVID-19 samples from acute and convalescent phases originated in the United States, Italy and Spain.

The CDR3 contains 15 residues. Germline CDR1 and CDR2: SQVTM and ANQGSEA. With V trimmed by 7 bases and J by 4 bases, 10 bases remained unmatched. The sequenced material came from peripheral blood. The chain combines TRBV29-1 with TRBJ2-3; TRBD1 aligns across 11 bases. The sequence was collected from a woman between 50 and 59 years old with active or convalescent COVID-19. CDR3 protein: CSAGQGANFPDTQYF. DNA for the CDR3: TGCAGCGCCGGACAGGGGGCGAATTTTCCAGATACGCAGTATTTT.